This TCR beta chain was recovered during a study of blood T cells in healthy people across ages. General observations from the study: Donor CMV infection status was unknown, possibly confounding age-related changes in expanded clonotypes.

A second roughly 6 to 12 cycle PCR used barcoded and J-beta primers. Researchers report that a template-switch adaptor with 12 random nucleotides tagged each cDNA molecule. Each CDR3 protein is one row after TCRdb ran MiXCR on the 5' RACE reads. The sample has some 760,000 distinct CDR3 sequences, around 25% seen once. At least 7 million PBMCs were isolated per sample. Germline-derived CDR1 and CDR2 are MNHNY and SVGAGI (reference sequence). J lost 3 bases, V lost 3 bases, and 4 bases had no gene match. The CDR3 runs to 15 residues. With respect to this clonotype: The target antigen is unknown.

These data were likewise used in another study, on T cells of mothers and their children. That work contributes: Compared with unrelated pairs, related mother-child pairs had slightly higher, non-significant overlap.

The clonotype was recovered from a boy between 10 and 17 years old in good health. The sequencing input was blood. J is TRBJ2-5 and V is TRBV6-6; 10 nucleotides line up with TRBD2. This chain's CDR3 is CASSYPSGGEETQYF. In nucleotides, the CDR3 is TGTGCCAGCAGTTATCCCAGCGGGGGGGAAGAGACCCAGTACTTC.